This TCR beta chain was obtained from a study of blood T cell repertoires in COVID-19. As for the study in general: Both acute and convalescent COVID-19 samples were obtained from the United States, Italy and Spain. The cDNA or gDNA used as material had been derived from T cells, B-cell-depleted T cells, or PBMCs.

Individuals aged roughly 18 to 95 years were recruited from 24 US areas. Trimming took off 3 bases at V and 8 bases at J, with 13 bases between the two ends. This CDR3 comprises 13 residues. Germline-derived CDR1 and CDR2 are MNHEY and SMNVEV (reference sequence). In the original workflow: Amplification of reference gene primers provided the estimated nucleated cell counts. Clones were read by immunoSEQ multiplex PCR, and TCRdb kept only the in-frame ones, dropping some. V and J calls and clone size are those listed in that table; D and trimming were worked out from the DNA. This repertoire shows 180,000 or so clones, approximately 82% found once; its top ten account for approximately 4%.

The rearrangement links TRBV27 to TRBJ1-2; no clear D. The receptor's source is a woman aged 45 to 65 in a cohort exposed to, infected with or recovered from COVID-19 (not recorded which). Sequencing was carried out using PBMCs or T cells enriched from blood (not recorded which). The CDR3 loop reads CASSLVGSEGYTF. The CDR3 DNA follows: TGTGCCAGCAGTTTGGTCGGCTCGGAGGGCTACACCTTC.